This record concerns one T cell receptor (beta chain) sequence. Its matching antigen is unknown. This sample was included in a study of identifying expanded T cells in peripheral blood. Study-level findings and limits: Differentially abundant clones: about 1.2 between replicates, around 17 at approximately 13 days, 19 to 20 at four.

Healthy donors had no documented immune events, such as infections, while sampled. Using immunoSEQ multiplex PCR, the repertoire was profiled, and TCRdb retains in-frame clones only, with some absent. The sample records around 100,000 clones, about 91% being singletons. The clonotype was recovered from a person between 18 and 70 years old in good health. Sequencing input: blood.

CDR3 loop: CASSVTGLGDTEAFF. The CDR3 DNA is TGTGCCAGCAGCGTAACTGGGTTGGGTGACACTGAAGCTTTCTTT. This chain connects TRBV9 to TRBJ1-1; D is ambiguous. Deletions cut 1 base from V and 3 bases from J, with 13 bases between. There are 15 residues in the CDR3. CDR1 and CDR2 from the germline V gene are SGDLS and YYNGEE.